Sequencing of this T cell receptor (beta chain) was carried out in a study of neurological immune-mediated disorders. Using its own MiXCR run on the 5' RACE reads, TCRdb lists one record per CDR3 protein. The sample lists around 50,000 distinct CDR3 sequences; roughly 15% were seen once. The sample holds many counts of this clonotype. The TCR was taken from a man aged 60-69 years in good health. Sequenced input: PBMCs.

CDR3 sequence: CASSLAPRGGSDTQYF. CDR3 nucleotides: TGCGCCAGCAGCTTGGCACCCCGAGGTGGGAGTGATACGCAGTATTTT. This sequence joins TRBV5-1 and TRBJ2-3, with D possibly TRBD2 on 5 matching bases. Between the trimmed V and J ends, which lost 0 bases and 6 bases, there was a span of 17 bases. Germline V gene data show CDR1 as SGHRS and CDR2 as YFSETQ. The CDR3 consists of 16 residues.